These 9 T cell receptor beta chains share one sample of origin, sequenced in a study of beta chain features in type 1 diabetes. What was sequenced were expressed TCRB transcripts, since all of the isolated RNA had been reverse transcribed. TCRdb keeps only in-frame clones here, not all; method: immunoSEQ multiplex PCR. The table shows some 640,000 clones, with 11% to 15% occurring only once. General study findings and limits: Type 1 diabetes patients showed a moderate but significant shortening of TCRB CDR3s in all four CD4+ subsets.

Their cognate antigens are unknown. Sequencing input: naive CD4+ T cells from blood. The origin of the receptors is a man younger than 35 with type 1 diabetes.

This clone was counted between two and nine times. This chain links TRBV9 with TRBJ2-5; a weak D match, TRBD1 (6 bases). CDR3 length equals 15 residues. Looked up from germline, CDR1 is SGDLS and CDR2 is YYNGEE. V lost 1 base and J 1 base, leaving 11 bases between the germline ends. CDR3 in DNA: TGTGCCAGCAGCGTAAGTGGACAGATCCAAGAGACCCAGTACTTC. Protein product: CASSVSGQIQETQYF.

This clone has just a few counts. This chain connects TRBV5-6 to TRBJ2-2; maybe TRBD2 (6 bases). V was trimmed by 3 bases and J by 5 bases, leaving 11 bases between them. The CDR3 contains 14 residues. Germline CDR1 and CDR2: SGHDT and YYEEEE. CDR3 amino acids: CASSYLSGTGELFF. The CDR3 region has the DNA TGTGCCAGCAGCTACCTCAGCGGGACCGGGGAGCTGTTTTTT.

This clone was detected only a few times. The rearrangement uses TRBV20-1 and TRBJ2-5; D not certain. The CDR3 is made up of 11 amino acids. Germline lookup yields CDR1 DFQATT and CDR2 SNEGSKA (reference sequence). V was clipped by 2 bases and J by 5 bases, with 6 bases between them. CDR3 nucleotide sequence: TGCAGTGCTAGAATCGTCGAGACCCAGTACTTC. This sequence encodes CSARIVETQYF.

This clone turned up a few times. The chain joins TRBV10-1 to TRBJ2-5; D is uncertain. The germline gives CDR1 WNHNN, CDR2 SYGVQD (reference sequence). The CDR3 extends over 13 amino acids. The V and J ends lost 4 bases and 0 bases respectively, with 6 bases between them. Here the CDR3 DNA reads TGCGCCAGCAGTGGGAACAACCAAGAGACCCAGTACTTC. Protein: CASSGNNQETQYF.

Turning to this clone: Other nucleotide sequences in the sample specify the same CDR3. The chain joins TRBV7-2 to TRBJ2-5; 11 nucleotides match TRBD2. From germline, CDR1 is SGHTA and CDR2 FQGNSA. This CDR3 comprises 13 residues. With 5 bases clipped from V and 5 bases from J, the junction kept 1 base outside the gene matches. The CDR3 here is CASSPSGGETQYF. In nucleotides, the CDR3 is TGTGCCAGCAGCCCTAGCGGGGGGGAGACCCAGTACTTC.

This clone was counted between two and nine times. The CDR3 spells CASSPDRLAKNIQYF. The DNA for the CDR3 is TGTGCCAGCAGTCCCGACAGACTAGCCAAAAACATTCAGTACTTC. The chain joins TRBV2 to TRBJ2-4, with a tentative D call TRBD1 (5 bases). The CDR3 contains 15 residues. The germline gives CDR1 SNHLY, CDR2 FYNNEI. The V end lost 5 bases, the J end lost 0 bases, and 11 bases lay between the germline ends.

This clone showed up just a few times. The rearrangement links TRBV5-1 to TRBJ1-1; no reliable D call. With 0 bases removed from V and 0 bases from J, the gap between germline ends came to 15 bases. This CDR3 has 17 amino acids. The germline gives CDR1 SGHRS, CDR2 YFSETQ. This CDR3 is CASSLEAQASLNTEAFF. The CDR3, as DNA: TGCGCCAGCAGCTTGGAGGCGCAGGCCTCCCTGAACACTGAAGCTTTCTTT.

V is TRBV5-6 and J is TRBJ2-3; no reliable D call. The V end was cut by 5 bases, the J end by 1 base, with 17 bases between. The length of the CDR3 is 16 residues. Germline V gives CDR1 SGHDT, CDR2 YYEEEE. CDR3 amino acids: CASSGWVSLRTDTQYF. The CDR3 region has the DNA TGTGCCAGCAGTGGTTGGGTCTCTTTACGCACAGATACGCAGTATTTT.

This clone was observed a few times. CDR3 sequence (DNA): TGCGCCAGCAGCTTGGCTCCGGGGACTAGCGCGTACAATGAGCAGTTCTTC. It yields the protein CASSLAPGTSAYNEQFF. The gene calls are TRBV5-1 and TRBJ2-1; TRBD2 aligns across 10 bases. The CDR3 loop spans 17 amino acids. Germline CDR1 and CDR2: SGHRS and YFSETQ. After removal of 0 bases from V and 4 bases from J, the junction contained 7 bases not matched to a gene.